This TCR beta chain was identified during a study of blood T cell repertoires in COVID-19 (dated by TCRdb to about 2020). For context, the study as a whole: The collaborator samples originated in the United States, Italy and Spain and spanned the acute and convalescent phases of COVID-19. Where HLA class I and class II types were available, the types were taken from metadata supplied by the sample provider, not from assay-based typing. The samples were drawn from two sources: the first 160 participants of the ongoing ImmuneRACE study, and 1,000 to 1,500 subjects contributed by 6 global collaborators. The repertoires were released in a freely available public database meant as a resource for research on the immune response to SARS-CoV-2. Nearly every sample came with metadata listing a de-identified subject ID, COVID-19 status, age in years and sex. The material from the prospective study consisted of cDNA or gDNA derived from T cells, B-cell-depleted T cells, or PBMCs. Deeply sampled blood TCRbeta repertoires from subjects exposed to, actively infected with, or recovered from COVID-19 were included in the dataset.

In regard to this clone: Its antigen remains undetermined. Base quality data are lacking; no much larger clone is found one base away.

Relative to germline, V is 9 bases shorter and J is 0 bases shorter, with 15 bases between their ends. Via the germline V gene (reference sequence), CDR1 is LNHDA and CDR2 SQIVND. From its cysteine to its phenylalanine, the CDR3 spans 15 amino acids. CDR3 DNA is the only sequence kept; it has 45 bases, read in frame from the first base. The research as a whole found: How much clinical and demographic metadata was included differed by source and by participant, and the metadata was provided uncurated.

Enrolling through a virtual design, the prospective study's participants ranged in age from roughly 18 to 100 years and lived across some 23 United States geographic areas. To assign participants to cohorts, the prospective study relied on clinical history that participants themselves reported in a screening survey and a study questionnaire. Each participant in the prospective study had whole blood, serum and a nasopharyngeal or oropharyngeal swab collected by mobile phlebotomists. Prospective study participants could optionally give additional blood draws and questionnaires over an approximately 2-month period. Before DNA extraction, prospective study blood samples were shipped either frozen or at room temperature. The immunoSEQ Assay, a bias-controlled multiplex PCR, was used to amplify TCRbeta CDR3 regions from genomic DNA. The study's own analysis went as follows. Nucleated cell counts per sample were estimated from amplification of reference gene primers within the assay. Sequence reads were collapsed and filtered to measure the absolute abundance of every unique TCRbeta CDR3 rearrangement. For each sample, productive Simpson clonality was calculated as the square root of Simpson's diversity index across productive rearrangements. TCRdb retrieved this table from immuneACCESS and kept in-frame rearrangements only. Not all clones are present; in checked studies, unresolved V genes account for under half, and no reason is known for the remainder. The DNA was the basis for D and trimming; V, J and clone size are from that table. This sample comprises about 260,000 clones, approximately 89% of them detected only once. Together, the top ten hold roughly 1.2% of the sample.

This receptor was identified in a woman in her forties with acute COVID-19. The rearranged chain carries TRBV19 and TRBJ1-3; the D gene is perhaps TRBD1, on 5 matching bases. Specimen: PBMCs or T cells enriched from blood (not recorded which). The CDR3 is CASRRRQISGNTIYF. The DNA sequence is as follows: TGTGCCAGCAGAAGAAGACAGATCTCTGGAAACACCATATATTTT.